These T cell receptor beta chains were read from a single sample in a study of monozygotic twins with inflammatory bowel disease. No DNA is given; TCRdb re-called the 5' RACE reads and lists each CDR3 protein once. The listing contains 440,000 or so distinct CDR3 sequences. Sequencing was done on a sample of blood. The receptors originated from a human donor with ulcerative colitis or Crohn's disease, or a healthy co-twin of an affected twin (not recorded which). Both conserved end residues are part of each CDR3. The order of the fields is J gene, V gene, CDR3 protein.

j_call: TRBJ1-2
v_call: TRBV6-5
cdr3_aa: CASSYSKRPGIYGYTF

j_call: TRBJ1-5
v_call: TRBV24-1
cdr3_aa: CATSGSPFQPQHF

j_call: TRBJ2-1
v_call: TRBV7-2
cdr3_aa: CASSSGLVGNEQFF

j_call: TRBJ2-1
v_call: TRBV4-1
cdr3_aa: CASSQDAGGSNEQFF

j_call: TRBJ2-7
v_call: TRBV7-9
cdr3_aa: CASSDVNRAEQYF

j_call: TRBJ2-2
v_call: TRBV11-3
cdr3_aa: CASSLTGGGLGTGELFF

j_call: TRBJ2-2
v_call: TRBV2
cdr3_aa: CASSERTFGGRTGELFF

j_call: TRBJ2-3
v_call: TRBV5-1
cdr3_aa: CASRAGGPSTDTQYF

j_call: TRBJ1-6
v_call: TRBV9
cdr3_aa: CASSVGGQLNSPLHF

j_call: TRBJ1-1
v_call: TRBV3-1
cdr3_aa: CASSHFRGGTEAFF

j_call: TRBJ1-2
v_call: TRBV18
cdr3_aa: CASSPSTGGANGYTF

j_call: TRBJ2-1
v_call: TRBV5-1
cdr3_aa: CASSESGARYNEQFF

j_call: TRBJ1-3
v_call: TRBV4-2
cdr3_aa: CASSQVAGGLSGNTIYF

j_call: TRBJ1-2
v_call: TRBV19
cdr3_aa: CASSSKPTNYGYTF

j_call: TRBJ2-7
v_call: TRBV7-9
cdr3_aa: CASSPEREQYF

j_call: TRBJ1-3
v_call: TRBV12-3/TRBV12-4
cdr3_aa: CASSSLVRNGNTIYF

j_call: TRBJ1-2
v_call: TRBV4-1
cdr3_aa: CASSQVGTGYYGYTF

j_call: TRBJ1-6
v_call: TRBV27
cdr3_aa: CASSLSRLLHPDANSPLHF

j_call: TRBJ2-4
v_call: TRBV20-1
cdr3_aa: CSVRIRGRREGQRNIQYF

j_call: TRBJ1-5
v_call: TRBV5-8
cdr3_aa: CASSSGLSNQPQHF

j_call: TRBJ2-1
v_call: TRBV4-3
cdr3_aa: CASSQEGLAGNEQFF

j_call: TRBJ1-1
v_call: TRBV5-1
cdr3_aa: CASSLRAGKGTEAFF

j_call: TRBJ2-1
v_call: TRBV12-3/TRBV12-4
cdr3_aa: CASSSTSGGQFF

j_call: TRBJ2-1
v_call: TRBV5-6
cdr3_aa: CASSLHTGGIDEQFF